What follows describes a single T cell receptor beta chain. Its matching antigen is unknown. At one boundary the junction diverges from the germline segment, which might be a read error. The entry originates in a study of blood T cells in healthy people across ages. The study's findings and limits: PBMC samples, being unsorted, prevented any conclusive comparison of naive and antigen-experienced cells. A roughly linear age-dependent decrease characterized TCR beta diversity per million T cells.

Germline V gene lookup returns CDR1 MNHNS and CDR2 SASEGT. The CDR3 is 9 amino acids. Primed by a sample-barcoded 5' primer and a J-beta primer mix, a second PCR proceeded for 7 to 11 cycles. Every sample gave at least 2.5 million paired-end reads containing CDR3. TCRdb ran MiXCR on the 5' RACE reads and lists one entry per CDR3 protein. The sample contains roughly 1,000,000 distinct CDR3 sequences, under 30% of which appear only once. This same sample was also part of a study on T cells of mothers and their children. This second study notes: Overlap measured in related mother-child pairs was slightly, non-significantly higher than in unrelated pairs.

The source material was blood. The TCR was taken from a girl aged 2 to 9 in good health. This rearrangement joins TRBV6-1 to TRBJ1-4; D gene uncertain. In nucleotides, the CDR3 is TGTGCCAGCAGTGAAAGGTGCTACTTT. Its translation: CASSERCYF.